This T cell receptor beta chain was sequenced for a study of blood T cell repertoires in COVID-19. The overall study: Acute and convalescent COVID-19 samples came from the United States, Italy and Spain. The cDNA or gDNA used as material had been derived from T cells, B-cell-depleted T cells, or PBMCs.

In the source study's methods: Quantification of nucleated cells was approximated via reference gene primer amplification. The repertoire was sequenced with immunoSEQ multiplex PCR; TCRdb's copy has only in-frame clones and lacks some. For V, J and clone size, that table is used; D and trimming come from the DNA. In the table there are about 210,000 clones, more than 85% of which are singletons. This TCR was recovered from a man aged 40-49 years with acute or convalescent COVID-19. Sequenced sample: peripheral blood.

CDR3 in amino acids: CASSSRRGNTGELFF. The CDR3 nucleotides are TGTGCCAGCAGTAGCCGACGGGGGAACACCGGGGAGCTGTTTTTT. This rearrangement joins TRBV6-2 or TRBV6-3 to TRBJ2-2, with D tentatively TRBD2 (5 bases). The ends were cut back, 5 bases at V and 1 base at J, with 11 bases in the middle. This CDR3 comprises 15 residues. CDR1 and CDR2 (germline): MNHEY, SVGEGT.